This paragraph reports one T cell receptor beta chain. The target antigen is unknown. The V end was cut by 1 base, the J end by 2 bases, with 12 bases between. There are 16 residues in the CDR3. Per the germline V gene, CDR1 is MGHDK and CDR2 is SYGVNS. This entry comes from a study of graft-versus-host responses after intestinal transplantation. About the study: Anti-thymocyte globulin induction was given to all recipients, followed by tacrolimus and steroids for 3 to 4 years. Regarding the study as a whole: Some GvH clones were seen earlier in gut or blood, suggesting intestinal origin. Early post-transplant falls in HvG clones accompanied the peak levels of circulating GvH clones.

Clones were read by immunoSEQ multiplex PCR, and TCRdb kept only the in-frame ones, dropping some. This table has some 44,000 clones, about 94% appearing once. The source of this sequence is a human patient who received an intestinal transplant, so some T cells may come from the graft donor. The specimen was PBMCs, collected approximately 360 days after intestinal transplant. This chain connects TRBV25-1 to TRBJ1-3; weak D call: TRBD1 (6 bases). The CDR3 region has the DNA TGTGCCAGCAGTGAATTCGGGGGCGCGGCTGGAAACACCATATATTTT. It translates to CASSEFGGAAGNTIYF.